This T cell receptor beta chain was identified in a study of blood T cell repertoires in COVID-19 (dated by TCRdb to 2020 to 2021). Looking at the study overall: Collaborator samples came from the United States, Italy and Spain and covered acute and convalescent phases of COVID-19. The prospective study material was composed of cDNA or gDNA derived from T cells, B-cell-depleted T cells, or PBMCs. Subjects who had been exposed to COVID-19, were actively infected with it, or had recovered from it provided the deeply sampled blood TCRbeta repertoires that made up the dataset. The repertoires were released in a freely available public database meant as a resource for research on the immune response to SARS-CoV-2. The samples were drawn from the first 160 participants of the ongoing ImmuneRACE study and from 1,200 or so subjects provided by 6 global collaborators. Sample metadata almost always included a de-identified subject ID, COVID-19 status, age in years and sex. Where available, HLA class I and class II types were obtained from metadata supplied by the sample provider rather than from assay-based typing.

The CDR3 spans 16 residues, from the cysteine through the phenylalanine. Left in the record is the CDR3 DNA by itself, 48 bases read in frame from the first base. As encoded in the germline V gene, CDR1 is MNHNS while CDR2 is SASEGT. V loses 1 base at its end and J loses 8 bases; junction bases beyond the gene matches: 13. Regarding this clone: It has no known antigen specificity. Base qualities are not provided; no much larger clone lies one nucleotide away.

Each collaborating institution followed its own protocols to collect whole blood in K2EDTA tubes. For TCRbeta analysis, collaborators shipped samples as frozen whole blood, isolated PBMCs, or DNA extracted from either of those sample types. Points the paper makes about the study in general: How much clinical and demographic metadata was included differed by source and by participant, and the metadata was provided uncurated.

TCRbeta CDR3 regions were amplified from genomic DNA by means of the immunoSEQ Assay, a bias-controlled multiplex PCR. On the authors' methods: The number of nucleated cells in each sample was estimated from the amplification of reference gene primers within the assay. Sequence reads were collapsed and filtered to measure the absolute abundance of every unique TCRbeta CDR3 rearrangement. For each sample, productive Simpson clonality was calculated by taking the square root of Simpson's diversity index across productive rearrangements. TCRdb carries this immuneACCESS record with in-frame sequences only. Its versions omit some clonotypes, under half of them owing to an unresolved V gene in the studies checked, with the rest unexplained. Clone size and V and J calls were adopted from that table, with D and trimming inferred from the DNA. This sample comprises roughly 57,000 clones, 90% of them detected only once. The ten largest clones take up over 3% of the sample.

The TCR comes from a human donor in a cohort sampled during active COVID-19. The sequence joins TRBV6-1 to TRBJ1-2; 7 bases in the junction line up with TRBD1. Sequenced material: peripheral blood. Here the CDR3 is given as CASSEVGGEGALGYTF. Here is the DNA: TGTGCCAGCAGTGAAGTCGGGGGGGAGGGGGCTTTGGGCTACACCTTC.